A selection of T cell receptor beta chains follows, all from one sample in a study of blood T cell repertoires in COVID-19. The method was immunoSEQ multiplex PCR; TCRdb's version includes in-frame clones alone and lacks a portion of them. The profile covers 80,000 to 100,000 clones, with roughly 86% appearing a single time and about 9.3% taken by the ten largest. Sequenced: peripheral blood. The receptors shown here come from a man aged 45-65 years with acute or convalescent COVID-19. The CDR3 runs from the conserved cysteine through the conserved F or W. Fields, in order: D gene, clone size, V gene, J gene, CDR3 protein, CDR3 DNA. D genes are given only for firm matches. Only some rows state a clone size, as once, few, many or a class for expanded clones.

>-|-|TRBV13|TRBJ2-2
CASSPPGELGTGELFF
TGTGCCAGCAGCCCCCCTGGGGAGCTCGGCACCGGGGAGCTGTTTTTT
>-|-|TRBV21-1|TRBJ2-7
CASSTGTYEQYF
TGTGCCAGCAGCACAGGAACCTACGAGCAGTACTTC
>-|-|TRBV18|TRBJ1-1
CASSPSDSFEAFF
TGTGCCAGCTCACCGTCAGACAGTTTTGAAGCTTTCTTT
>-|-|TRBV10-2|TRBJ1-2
CASRGGLNYGYTF
TGCGCCAGCAGAGGAGGGCTGAACTATGGCTACACCTTC
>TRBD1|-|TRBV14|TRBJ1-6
CASSLKGAKNSPLHF
TGTGCCAGCAGTCTTAAGGGGGCTAAGAATTCACCCCTCCACTTT
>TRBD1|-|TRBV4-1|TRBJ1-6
CASSQEGTVNSPLHF
TGCGCCAGCAGCCAAGAAGGGACAGTTAATTCACCCCTCCACTTT
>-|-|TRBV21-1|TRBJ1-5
CASSGGTGAINHSNQPQHF
TGTGCCAGCAGCGGCGGGACAGGGGCCATCAACCATAGCAATCAGCCCCAGCATTTT
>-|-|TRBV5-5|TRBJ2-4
CASSGLLGIQYF
TGTGCCAGCAGCGGACTCCTAGGGATTCAGTACTTC
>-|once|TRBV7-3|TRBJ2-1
CASSPPSASSYNEQFF
TGTGCCAGCAGCCCGCCTAGCGCTAGCTCCTACAATGAGCAGTTCTTC
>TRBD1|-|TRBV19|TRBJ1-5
CASSIPDRAGNQPQHF
TGTGCCAGTAGTATACCCGACAGGGCCGGCAATCAGCCCCAGCATTTT
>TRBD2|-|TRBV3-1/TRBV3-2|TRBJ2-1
CASSQPGEGRKQFF
TGTGCCAGCAGCCAACCCGGGGAGGGGCGTAAGCAGTTCTTC
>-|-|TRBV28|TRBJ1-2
CASSLGGRGYTF
TGTGCCAGCAGTTTGGGGGGGCGAGGCTACACCTTC
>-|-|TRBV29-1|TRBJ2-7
CSAYVLGEQYF
TGCAGCGCCTACGTCCTAGGCGAGCAGTACTTC
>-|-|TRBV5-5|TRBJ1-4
CASSLDSGGEKLFF
TGTGCCAGCAGCTTGGACAGCGGTGGTGAAAAACTGTTTTTT
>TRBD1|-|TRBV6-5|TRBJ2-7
CASSRTGDITYEQYF
TGTGCCAGCAGTCGCACAGGGGATATTACGTACGAGCAGTACTTC
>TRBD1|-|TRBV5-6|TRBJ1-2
CASSNTGVQGYTF
TGTGCCAGCAGCAATACAGGGGTCCAAGGCTACACCTTC
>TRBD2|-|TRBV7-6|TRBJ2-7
CASSLGLAGETYEQYF
TGTGCCAGCAGCTTAGGGCTAGCGGGAGAAACCTACGAGCAGTACTTC
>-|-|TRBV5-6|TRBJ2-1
CASSLTGSFSWYEQFF
TGTGCCAGCAGCCTAACCGGGTCCTTTTCGTGGTATGAGCAGTTCTTC
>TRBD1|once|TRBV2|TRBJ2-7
CASSRQGSSYEQYF
TGTGCCAGCAGTAGACAGGGAAGCTCCTACGAGCAGTACTTC
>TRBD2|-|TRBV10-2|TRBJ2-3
CASSDPTAGLAGGSTDTQYF
TGCGCCAGCAGTGACCCGACGGCAGGACTAGCGGGAGGTAGCACAGATACGCAGTATTTT
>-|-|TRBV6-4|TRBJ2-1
CASSRSYNEQFF
TGTGCCAGCAGCCGCTCCTACAATGAGCAGTTCTTC
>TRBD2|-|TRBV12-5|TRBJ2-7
CASGLVLAGGHERYF
TGTGCTAGTGGTTTGGTCCTGGCGGGAGGTCACGAGCGGTACTTC
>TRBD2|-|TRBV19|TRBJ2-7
CASSMGLPPYEQYF
TGTGCCAGTAGTATGGGACTACCCCCATACGAGCAGTACTTC
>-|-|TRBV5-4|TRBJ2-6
CASSLAGSSGANVLTF
TGTGCCAGCAGCTTGGCGGGTAGCTCTGGGGCCAACGTCCTGACTTTC
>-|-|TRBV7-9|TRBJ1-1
CASSLTGYTEAFF
TGTGCCAGCAGCTTAACCGGGTACACTGAAGCTTTCTTT
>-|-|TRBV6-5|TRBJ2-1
CASNLASSSYNEQFF
TGTGCCAGCAATCTAGCGTCGTCCTCCTACAATGAGCAGTTCTTC
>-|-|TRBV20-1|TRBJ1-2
CSASERQASGGYTF
TGCAGTGCTAGTGAGCGACAGGCCTCCGGCGGCTACACCTTC
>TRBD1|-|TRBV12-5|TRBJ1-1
CASGWGTARNTEAFF
TGTGCTAGTGGTTGGGGGACAGCAAGGAACACTGAAGCTTTCTTT
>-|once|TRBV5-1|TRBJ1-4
CASRGGNREKLFF
TGCGCCAGCCGAGGGGGAAATCGGGAAAAACTGTTTTTT
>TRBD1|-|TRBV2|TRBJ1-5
CASRTDRVSQPQHF
TGTGCCAGCAGGACCGACAGGGTCAGCCAGCCCCAGCATTTT
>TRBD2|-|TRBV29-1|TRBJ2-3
CSVVRGRARDTQYF
TGCAGCGTTGTTAGAGGGAGGGCCAGAGATACGCAGTATTTT
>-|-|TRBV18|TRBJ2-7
CASSTDRREEYF
TGTGCCAGCTCAACCGACAGGAGAGAGGAGTACTTC
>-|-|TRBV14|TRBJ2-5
CASSQVTSPGETQYF
TGTGCCAGCAGCCAAGTCACCTCTCCGGGAGAGACCCAGTACTTC
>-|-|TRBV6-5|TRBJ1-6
CASSRVPSYNSPLHF
TGTGCCAGCAGTCGAGTTCCGTCCTATAATTCACCCCTCCACTTT
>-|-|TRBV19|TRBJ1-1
CASSSLTVRHTEAFF
TGTGCCAGTAGTAGTCTCACAGTTCGGCACACTGAAGCTTTCTTT
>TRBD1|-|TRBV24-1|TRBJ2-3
CATSDGQGAITDTQYF
TGTGCCACCAGTGATGGACAGGGGGCCATCACAGATACGCAGTATTTT
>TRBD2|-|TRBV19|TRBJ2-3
CATSQRDTDTQYF
TGTGCCACCTCTCAGCGGGACACAGATACGCAGTATTTT
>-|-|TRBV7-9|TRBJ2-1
CASSLAVGGDEQFF
TGTGCCAGCAGCTTAGCGGTGGGGGGTGATGAGCAGTTCTTC
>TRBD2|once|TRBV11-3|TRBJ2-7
CASSHRQTGTRQNEQYF
TGTGCCAGCAGCCACCGTCAAACCGGGACTAGGCAAAACGAGCAGTACTTC
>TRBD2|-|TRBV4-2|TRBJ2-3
CASSQDILAASTDTQYF
TGTGCCAGCAGCCAAGATATACTAGCGGCTAGCACAGATACGCAGTATTTT
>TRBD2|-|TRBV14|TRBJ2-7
CASRGGGYEQYF
TGTGCCAGCAGAGGCGGGGGGTACGAGCAGTACTTC
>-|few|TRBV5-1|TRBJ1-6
CASSLDRGNHSPLHF
TGCGCCAGCAGCTTGGACCGGGGGAACCATTCACCCCTCCACTTT
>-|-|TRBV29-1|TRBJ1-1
CSVEDMNTEAFF
TGCAGCGTTGAGGACATGAACACTGAAGCTTTCTTT
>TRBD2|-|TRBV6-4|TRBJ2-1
CASSDMGLAGGYNEQFF
TGTGCCAGCAGTGACATGGGACTAGCGGGAGGTTACAATGAGCAGTTCTTC
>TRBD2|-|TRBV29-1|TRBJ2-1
CSGSGGPHEQFF
TGCAGCGGTAGCGGGGGGCCACATGAGCAGTTCTTC
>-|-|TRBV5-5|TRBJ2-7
CASSLTTYEQYF
TGTGCCAGCAGCTTGACAACCTACGAGCAGTACTTC
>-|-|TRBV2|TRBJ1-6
CASSGQLSSYNSPLHF
TGTGCCAGCAGTGGACAGCTGAGCTCCTATAATTCACCCCTCCACTTT
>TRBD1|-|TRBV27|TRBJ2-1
CASSQGQLEQFF
TGTGCCAGCAGTCAGGGACAGCTTGAGCAGTTCTTC
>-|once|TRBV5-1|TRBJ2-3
CASSLQGHTDTQYF
TGCGCCAGCAGCCTACAGGGCCACACAGATACGCAGTATTTT
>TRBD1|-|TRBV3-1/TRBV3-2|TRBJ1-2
CASSVSQGADGYTF
TGTGCCAGCAGCGTTTCACAGGGGGCGGATGGCTACACCTTC
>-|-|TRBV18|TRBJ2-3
CASSPPRGTGTDTQYF
TGTGCCAGCTCACCGCCCAGGGGCACCGGCACAGATACGCAGTATTTT
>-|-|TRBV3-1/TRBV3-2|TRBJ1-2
CASSQAQNYGYTF
TGTGCCAGCAGCCAAGCCCAGAACTATGGCTACACCTTC
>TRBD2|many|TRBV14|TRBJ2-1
CASSPGLPNEQFF
TGTGCCAGCAGCCCGGGACTACCCAATGAGCAGTTCTTC